This T cell receptor (beta chain) was documented in a study of blood T cell repertoires in COVID-19. Original processing methods: Estimation of nucleated cell counts relied on the amplification of reference gene primers. Method: immunoSEQ multiplex PCR; TCRdb's copy keeps in-frame clones and lacks some. V, J and clone size were drawn from that table, and D and trimming were deduced from the DNA. There are about 100,000 clones in the sample; more than 75% occur only once, and about 15% lies in the top ten. V was shortened by 1 base and J by 0 bases, with 8 bases between the two germline ends. The length of the CDR3 is 14 residues. The germline CDR1 and CDR2 sequences are SGHDT and YYEEEE.

This chain connects TRBV5-6 to TRBJ2-7, with D possibly TRBD2 on 5 matching bases. This TCR was recovered from a man between 50 and 59 years old with acute or convalescent COVID-19. The sample taken for sequencing was peripheral blood. The DNA for the CDR3 is TGTGCCAGCAGCTTGCTAGGGAGCTCCTACGAGCAGTACTTC. It translates to CASSLLGSSYEQYF.